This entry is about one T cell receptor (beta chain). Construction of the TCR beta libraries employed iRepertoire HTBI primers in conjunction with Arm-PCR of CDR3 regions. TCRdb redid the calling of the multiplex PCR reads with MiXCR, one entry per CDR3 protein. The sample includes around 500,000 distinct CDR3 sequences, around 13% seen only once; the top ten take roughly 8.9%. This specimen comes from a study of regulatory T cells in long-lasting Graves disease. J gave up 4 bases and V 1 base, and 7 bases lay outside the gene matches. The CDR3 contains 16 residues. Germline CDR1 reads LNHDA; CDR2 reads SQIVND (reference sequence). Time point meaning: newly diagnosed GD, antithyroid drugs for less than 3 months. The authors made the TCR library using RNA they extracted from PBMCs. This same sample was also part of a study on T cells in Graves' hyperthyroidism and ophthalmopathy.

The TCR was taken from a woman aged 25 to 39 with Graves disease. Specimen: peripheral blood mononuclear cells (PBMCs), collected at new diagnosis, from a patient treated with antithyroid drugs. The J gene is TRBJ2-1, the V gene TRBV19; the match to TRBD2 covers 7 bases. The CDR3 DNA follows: TGTGCCAGTAGTATAGGTGGGAGGGCCAATTACAATGAGCAGTTCTTC. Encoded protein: CASSIGGRANYNEQFF.